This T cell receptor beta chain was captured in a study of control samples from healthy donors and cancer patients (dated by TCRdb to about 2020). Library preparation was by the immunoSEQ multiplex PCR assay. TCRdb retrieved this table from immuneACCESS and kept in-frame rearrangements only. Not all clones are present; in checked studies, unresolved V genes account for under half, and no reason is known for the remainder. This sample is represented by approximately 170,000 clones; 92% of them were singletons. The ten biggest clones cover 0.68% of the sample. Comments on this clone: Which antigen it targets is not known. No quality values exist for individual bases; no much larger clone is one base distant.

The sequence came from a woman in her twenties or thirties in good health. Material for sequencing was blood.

The CDR3 sequence is CASSDVLGGTGELFF. The nucleotide sequence is given as TGTGCCAGCAGTGACGTCCTAGGTGGCACCGGGGAGCTGTTTTTT. This sequence uses TRBV25-1 and TRBJ2-2, with the identity of the D gene unclear. Trimming costs V 3 bases and J 4 bases, and their ends lie 12 bases apart. The CDR3 starts with the cysteine, ends with the phenylalanine, and has 15 residues. Left in the record is the CDR3 DNA by itself, 45 bases read in frame from the first base. For CDR1 and CDR2, the germline V gene lists MGHDK and SYGVNS.